This T cell receptor beta chain derives from a study of radiation and T cells in renal cell carcinoma. The treatment here: 15 Gy SBRT to primary tumor, nephrectomy 4 weeks later. The CDR3 sequence is 14 residues long. V was clipped by 0 bases and J by 4 bases, with 8 bases between them. Germline assignment: CDR1 SGHRS and CDR2 YFSETQ. The assay was immunoSEQ multiplex PCR, and TCRdb's table has in-frame clones only and misses some. In the table there are 15,000 to 20,000 clones, 50% to 70% of which are singletons. The source is a man in his fifties with renal cell carcinoma. The starting material was tumor tissue, obtained from a patient whose treatment included radiotherapy and nephrectomy. The chain recombines TRBV5-1 with TRBJ2-1, with a weak D call TRBD1 (5 bases). The CDR3 spells CASSLDRRYNEQFF. The CDR3 nucleotides read TGCGCCAGCAGCTTGGACAGGAGATACAATGAGCAGTTCTTC.